What follows is one T cell receptor (beta chain) and its context. The antigen is not known. The read terminates 3 residues ahead of where the CDR3 ends, so the germline J gene completes it. Average input was approximately 1,200 ng genomic DNA for immunoSEQ TCR beta CDR3 amplification. Sequencing was performed with immunoSEQ multiplex PCR; in TCRdb, only in-frame clones are kept and a portion is missing. This sample contains about 31,000 clones. Dot-blot hybridization genotyped cervical HPV amplified with MY09/MY11 PCR. Trimming removed 5 bases from V and 5 bases from J, with 18 bases in between. CDR1 and CDR2 from the germline V gene are KGHSH and LQKENI. The CDR3 is 16 amino acids. The data were obtained in a study of T cells in women clearing cervical HPV infection. Regarding the study as a whole: CIN3+ cases had significantly higher TCR richness than controls; evenness did not differ. It is unknown whether associations predate infection; no effector/memory or HPV-specific sorting.

The source is a woman aged 18 to 75 with a cervical HPV16 infection that either progressed to CIN3+ or cleared (not recorded which). This chain joins TRBV18 and TRBJ1-4; maybe TRBD1 (6 bases). Sequencing input: blood buffy coat. CDR3 sequence reads: CASSSGAPDRNEKLFF. CDR3 DNA (partial): TGTGCCAGCTCATCAGGGGCACCAGACCGAAATGAAAAA.